This T cell receptor (beta chain) was identified during a study of cytomegalovirus exposure and HLA in healthy donors. The PCR made use of 60 Vbeta and 13 Jbeta primers. The protocol was immunoSEQ multiplex PCR, while the TCRdb copy is restricted to in-frame clones and leaves out a portion. This sample contains roughly 120,000 clones. CDR3 length equals 18 residues. The germline gives CDR1 LNHDA, CDR2 SQIVND (reference sequence). Trimming cost V 6 bases and J 0 bases; bases outside gene matches: 12. The rearrangement links TRBV19 to TRBJ2-1; the match to TRBD2 covers 9 bases. Sequenced material: PBMCs. The TCR originated in a man aged 35 to 55 in good health and CMV-seronegative. This chain's CDR3 is CASRENGVAGVSYNEQFF. The CDR3 nucleotides are TGTGCCAGTAGAGAAAATGGGGTAGCGGGAGTCTCCTACAATGAGCAGTTCTTC. Variable domain in full (rest from reference TRBV19 and TRBJ2-1): DGGITQSPKYLFRKEGQNVTLSCEQNLNHDAMYWYRQDPGQGLRLIYYSQIVNDFQKGDIAEGYSVSREKKESFPLTVTSAQKNPTAFYLCASRENGVAGVSYNEQFFGPGTRLTVL.